Following are 3 T cell receptor beta chains from one sample sequenced in a study of blood T cell repertoires in COVID-19. Sequenced by immunoSEQ multiplex PCR; TCRdb stores in-frame clones only, minus some. The sample lists some 76,000 clones, approximately 81% occurring once. The sample taken for sequencing was peripheral blood. The source is a woman in her fifties or sixties with acute or convalescent COVID-19.

The rearrangement links TRBV24-1 to TRBJ1-5; a possible D gene is TRBD1 (5 bases). The CDR3 runs 14 residues. In germline, CDR1 is KGHDR, CDR2 SFDVKD. V lost 5 bases to trimming and J lost 5 bases, with 12 bases between them. CDR3 coding DNA: TGTGCCACCAGTGGTGGGACTATCTATCAGCCCCAGCATTTT. It codes for CATSGGTIYQPQHF.

This sequence joins TRBV24-1 and TRBJ2-5; 9 nucleotides match TRBD1. The CDR3 contains 13 residues. The V gene's germline CDR1 is KGHDR and CDR2 SFDVKD. The trim removed 5 bases at V and 4 bases at J, leaving 1 base unmatched. This CDR3 is CATSGQGGETQYF. In DNA form, the CDR3 reads TGTGCCACCAGTGGACAGGGGGGAGAGACCCAGTACTTC.

The J gene is TRBJ2-5, the V gene TRBV25-1, with 8 bases lining up with TRBD1. V was pared by 3 bases and J by 4 bases, with 7 bases of the junction left unmatched. The CDR3 has 15 amino acids. Germline assignment: CDR1 MGHDK and CDR2 SYGVNS. Here the CDR3 DNA reads TGTGCCAGCAGTGATCTCGGACAGGGTGGAGAGACCCAGTACTTC. Translating it yields CASSDLGQGGETQYF.